The rows below give T cell receptor beta chains drawn from one sample of a study of glioma-infiltrating T cells. Each CDR3 protein gets one entry after TCRdb re-called the multiplex PCR reads with MiXCR. This sample carries some 190,000 distinct CDR3 sequences, around 32% of them seen once, and the ten largest clones take 20% to 25%. Sequencing was performed on glioma tissue, nonneoplastic brain tissue, or PBMCs (not recorded which). These receptors originate from a human donor with low-grade glioma or glioblastoma, undergoing nonglioma brain surgery, or in good health (not recorded which). CDR3s include the opening cysteine and the closing phenylalanine or tryptophan. The D gene is left open where the match is weak. Clone size, where shown, is once, few, many, or a class for clones that have expanded.

J gene | clone size | V gene | D gene | CDR3 protein | CDR3 DNA
TRBJ2-5 | few | TRBV12-3/TRBV12-4 | . | CASSLGLTQETQYF | TGTGCCAGCAGTTTAGGGTTAACCCAAGAGACCCAGTACTTC
TRBJ1-1 | . | TRBV12-3/TRBV12-4 | . | CASGRSANTEASF | TGTGCCAGCGGGCGATCAGCGAACACTGAAGCTTCCTTT
TRBJ1-5 | . | TRBV7-2 | . | CASSLGTGRSNQPKNF | TGTGCCAGCAGCTTAGGAACAGGACGAAGCAATCAGCCCAAGAATTTT
TRBJ2-1 | . | TRBV9 | TRBD2 | CASSTLAGLYNEQFF | TGTGCCAGCAGCACCCTAGCGGGCCTCTACAATGAGCAGTTCTTC
TRBJ1-1 | . | TRBV7-2 | . | CASSFYICSARERDTEAFF | .
TRBJ2-5 | many | TRBV7-8 | . | CASSLSRRQETQYF | TGTGCCAGCAGCTTAAGTAGGCGTCAAGAGACCCAGTACTTC
TRBJ2-1 | . | TRBV7-9 | TRBD2 | CASILDSGTYNEQFF | TGTGCCAGCATCTTAGACAGCGGGACGTACAATGAGCAGTTCTTC
TRBJ1-5 | many | TRBV7-6 | . | CASSLRGGVNQPQHF | TGTGCCAGCAGCTTGCGGGGAGGCGTCAATCAGCCCCAGCATTTT
TRBJ1-2 | many | TRBV2 | TRBD1 | CASKWDSGNGYTF | TGTGCCAGCAAATGGGACAGCGGGAATGGCTACACCTTC
TRBJ2-4 | many | TRBV6-6 | . | CASSYSAGSSGLAKNIQYF | TGTGCCAGCAGTTACTCAGCGGGCAGTAGTGGGCTAGCCAAAAACATTCAGTACTTC
TRBJ2-3 | few | TRBV6-2/TRBV6-3 | . | CASSLGVGSTDTQYF | TGTGCCAGCAGTTTAGGCGTGGGCAGCACAGATACGCAGTATTTT
TRBJ1-5 | many | TRBV28 | . | CASSLREGNQPQHF | TGTGCCAGCAGTTTGCGGGAGGGCAATCAGCCCCAGCATTTT
TRBJ1-2 | many | TRBV7-9 | . | CASSEGDFHGYTF | TGTGCCAGCAGCGAAGGGGATTTTCATGGCTACACCTTC
TRBJ1-1 | many | TRBV7-9 | TRBD1 | CASSLGQGNTEAFF | TGTGCCAGCAGCTTGGGACAGGGCAACACTGAAGCTTTCTTT
TRBJ2-7 | few | TRBV29-1 | TRBD2 | CSVQLSGLTYEQYF | TGCAGCGTTCAGCTCTCGGGACTAACCTACGAGCAGTACTTC
TRBJ1-1 | many | TRBV6-2/TRBV6-3 | TRBD1 | CASRKTGENTEAFF | TGTGCCAGCAGAAAGACAGGGGAGAACACTGAAGCTTTCTTT
TRBJ2-4 | . | TRBV19 | . | CASSIRENLPLFF | TGTGCCAGTAGTATTCGAGAAAACCTCCCCCTCTTCTTC
TRBJ2-3 | . | TRBV29-1 | . | CSVGPTGDTQYF | TGCAGCGTCGGACCGACGGGAGATACGCAGTATTTT
TRBJ1-5 | many | TRBV19 | . | CASSFGQFNQPQHF | TGTGCCAGCTCCTTCGGACAGTTCAATCAGCCCCAGCATTTT
TRBJ2-1 | many | TRBV20-1 | . | CSAGEPGGDEQFF | TGCAGTGCCGGCGAGCCTGGGGGCGATGAGCAGTTCTTC
TRBJ2-7 | many | TRBV20-1 | TRBD1 | CSAFEGAGEQYF | TGCAGTGCTTTCGAGGGGGCGGGCGAGCAGTACTTC
TRBJ1-2 | many | TRBV5-1 | . | CASSLQLGVLYGYTF | TGCGCCAGCAGCCTACAGTTAGGGGTACTGTATGGCTACACCTTC
TRBJ2-1 | many | TRBV4-3 | . | CASSQGAASHYNEQFF | TGCGCCAGCAGCCAAGGGGCGGCTAGCCACTACAATGAGCAGTTCTTC
TRBJ2-1 | few | TRBV19 | TRBD2 | CASSTPGLAKYNEQFF | TGTGCCAGTAGTACGCCGGGACTAGCAAAGTACAATGAGCAGTTCTTC
TRBJ2-3 | many | TRBV20-1 | TRBD2 | CSAMGRVAGGWGDTQYF | TGCAGTGCAATGGGTCGGGTAGCGGGAGGATGGGGAGATACGCAGTATTTT
TRBJ1-2 | many | TRBV4-3 | . | CASSQEGEGPYGYTF | TGCGCCAGCAGCCAAGAGGGGGAGGGGCCCTATGGCTACACCTTC
TRBJ2-3 | many | TRBV7-2 | . | CASSLDRPSTDTQYF | TGTGCCAGCAGCTTAGATCGCCCTAGCACAGATACGCAGTATTTT
TRBJ2-5 | . | TRBV4-3 | . | CASSRLPILAGTETQYF | TGCGCCAGCAGCCGTCTCCCCATCCTAGCAGGCACAGAGACCCAGTACTTC
TRBJ2-7 | many | TRBV28 | . | CASKELRFSYEQYF | TGTGCCAGCAAGGAGCTTCGGTTCTCCTACGAGCAGTACTTC
TRBJ1-2 | many | TRBV28 | . | CASSLDRGLLAEGYTF | TGTGCCAGCAGTTTAGATAGGGGTCTCCTGGCGGAGGGCTACACCTTC
TRBJ2-7 | many | TRBV7-2 | . | CASSLFDWQAASSYEQYF | TGTGCCAGCAGCTTATTCGACTGGCAGGCCGCCTCCTCCTACGAGCAGTACTTC
TRBJ2-3 | many | TRBV6-1 | TRBD2 | CASSGASGRAVGDTQYF | TGTGCCAGCAGTGGGGCTAGCGGGAGGGCCGTCGGAGATACGCAGTATTTT
TRBJ2-5 | many | TRBV4-2 | . | CASSQKGYQETQYF | TGTGCCAGCAGCCAAAAAGGGTACCAAGAGACCCAGTACTTC
TRBJ2-5 | few | TRBV5-1 | TRBD2 | CASSPPLAGEETQYF | TGCGCCAGCAGCCCGCCACTAGCGGGAGAGGAGACCCAGTACTTC
TRBJ2-3 | many | TRBV6-1 | TRBD2 | CATPWLAGTDTQYF | TGTGCCACCCCGTGGCTAGCGGGCACAGATACGCAGTATTTT
TRBJ2-5 | . | TRBV19 | TRBD1 | CASSIQGQKETKYF | TGTGCCAGTAGTATACAGGGACAGAAAGAGACCAAGTACTTC
TRBJ1-1 | many | TRBV3-1 | . | CASSHGDLNTEAFF | TGTGCCAGCAGCCATGGTGACCTGAACACTGAAGCTTTCTTT
TRBJ2-3 | . | TRBV6-6 | . | CASSYQGSYTQYF | TGTGCCAGCAGTTACCAGGGGTCATATACTCAGTATTTT
TRBJ2-7 | many | TRBV6-2/TRBV6-3 | . | CASSYRVGATSYEQYF | TGTGCCAGCAGTTACCGTGTGGGCGCGACGAGCTACGAGCAGTACTTC
TRBJ2-5 | many | TRBV4-3 | . | CASSQASDETQYF | TGCGCCAGCAGCCAAGCTAGTGACGAGACCCAGTACTTC
TRBJ2-7 | many | TRBV7-9 | TRBD1 | CASTPTGSHEQYF | TGTGCCAGCACCCCGACAGGGTCCCACGAGCAGTACTTC
TRBJ2-1 | many | TRBV20-1 | . | CSARVTPRTAGNLYNEQFF | TGCAGTGCTAGAGTTACCCCTAGGACAGCCGGAAACCTTTACAATGAGCAGTTCTTC
TRBJ1-5 | . | TRBV7-3 | . | CASSLGSDQPQHF | TGTGCCAGCAGCCTTGGAAGCGATCAGCCCCAGCATTTT
TRBJ2-7 | many | TRBV2 | . | CASSLIIYEQYF | TGTGCCAGCAGTTTAATAATCTACGAGCAGTACTTC
TRBJ2-7 | . | TRBV4-3 | . | CASSQDLGRAGTYEQYF | TGCGCCAGCAGCCAAGATCTCGGACGGGCGGGTACCTACGAGCAGTACTTC
TRBJ2-7 | many | TRBV10-3 | TRBD1 | CAIDSGGYEQYF | TGTGCCATCGATTCAGGGGGCTACGAGCAGTACTTC
TRBJ2-3 | many | TRBV6-1 | . | CASMRAASTDTQYF | TGTGCCAGCATGAGAGCGGCTAGCACAGATACGCAGTATTTT
TRBJ2-7 | many | TRBV7-8 | TRBD1 | CASSPRDRSYEQYF | TGTGCCAGCAGCCCCCGGGACAGGAGCTACGAGCAGTACTTC
TRBJ2-3 | many | TRBV4-2 | . | CASTPSLADTQYF | TGTGCCAGCACCCCAAGTCTAGCAGATACGCAGTATTTT
TRBJ2-1 | many | TRBV28 | . | CASEGAIHEQFF | TGTGCCAGCGAGGGAGCTATCCATGAGCAGTTCTTC
TRBJ2-5 | many | TRBV6-2/TRBV6-3 | . | CASNPLGGVPAQYF | TGTGCCAGCAATCCGCTTGGTGGGGTCCCGGCCCAGTACTTC
TRBJ2-7 | . | TRBV11-2 | TRBD2 | CASSRTVSGRAQGEQYF | TGTGCCAGCAGCAGGACCGTTAGCGGGAGGGCCCAGGGGGAGCAGTACTTC
TRBJ1-2 | many | TRBV7-2 | TRBD1 | CASSSGTGIVYGYTF | TGTGCCAGCAGCTCCGGGACAGGGATAGTCTATGGCTACACCTTC
TRBJ2-5 | few | TRBV12-3/TRBV12-4 | TRBD1 | CASTDRGQETQYF | TGTGCCAGCACAGACAGGGGGCAAGAGACCCAGTACTTC
TRBJ2-5 | . | TRBV27 | TRBD1 | CASSYYRGETQYF | TGTGCCAGCAGTTACTACAGGGGGGAGACCCAGTACTTC
TRBJ1-5 | many | TRBV20-1 | TRBD1 | CSASPLDGQGLYYSNQPQHF | TGCAGTGCTAGTCCCCTGGATGGACAGGGGCTATACTACAGCAATCAGCCCCAGCATTTT
TRBJ2-5 | few | TRBV6-2/TRBV6-3 | . | CASSYSAGETQYF | TGTGCCAGCAGTTACTCGGCAGGGGAGACCCAGTACTTC
TRBJ2-7 | . | TRBV27 | TRBD1 | CASTSTGGGHEQYF | TGTGCCAGCACCTCTACAGGGGGCGGACACGAGCAGTACTTC
TRBJ2-7 | many | TRBV27 | TRBD2 | CASSGTSGNREQYF | TGTGCCAGCAGTGGGACTAGCGGGAACCGCGAGCAGTACTTC